The clone carrying this TCR beta chain was seen a handful of times. Its matching antigen is unknown. This record belongs to a study of PD-1 blockade in classical Hodgkin lymphoma. Study details: Nivolumab dosed at 3 mg/kg went to patients intravenously every 2 weeks.

All the patients suffered relapse after autologous stem cell transplantation, and brentuximab vedotin exposure differed. Patients' outcomes at their best amounted to complete response, partial response or progressive disease. Broader study findings: Why repertoires differed is undefined; disease activity or prior therapy possibly contributed. Only CD4+ TCR diversity, not CD8+, had risen significantly by C4D1.

Profiled with immunoSEQ multiplex PCR; TCRdb holds only in-frame clones, not every one. The profile shows roughly 25,000 clones, roughly 68% of them singletons. Looked up from germline, CDR1 is SEHNR and CDR2 is FQNEAQ (reference sequence). The CDR3 runs to 18 residues. V dropped 5 bases and J dropped 0; count of bases not matched to a gene: 11. The chain links TRBV7-9 to TRBJ2-7; 12 nucleotides align to TRBD1. Sequenced material: peripheral blood mononuclear cells (PBMCs), taken before the second cycle of nivolumab. This TCR came from a human donor with classical Hodgkin lymphoma. CDR3 in DNA: TGTGCCAGCAGCGCCGTCCCGGGACAGGGGGCGAGCTCCTACGAGCAGTACTTC. Translating gives CASSAVPGQGASSYEQYF. Full variable domain (missing parts from reference TRBV7-9 and TRBJ2-7): DTGVSQNPRHKITKRGQNVTFRCDPISEHNRLYWYRQTLGQGPEFLTYFQNEAQLEKSRLLSDRFSAERPKGSFSTLEIQRTEQGDSAMYLCASSAVPGQGASSYEQYFGPGTRLTVT.